This T cell receptor (beta chain) appears in the sequencing data of a study of T cell responses to AZD1222 COVID-19 vaccine. Overall study context: Second-dose schedules of about 4 or about 12 weeks were combined.

Trimming took off 6 bases at V and 2 bases at J, with 10 bases between the two ends. CDR3 length: 12 amino acids. Germline assignment: CDR1 SQVTM and CDR2 ANQGSEA. Generated by immunoSEQ multiplex PCR, the TCRdb table keeps only in-frame clones and is missing some. The repertoire holds about 120,000 clones, with about nine tenths as singletons. The sequencing here drew on peripheral blood, taken on day 0 of AZD1222 vaccination. This receptor was identified in an adult in good health. The chain combines TRBV29-1 with TRBJ1-2; D might be TRBD1 (6 bases). This chain's CDR3 is CSVRTENYGYTF. The CDR3 DNA follows: TGCAGCGTAAGGACAGAGAACTATGGCTACACCTTC.